These 14 T cell receptor beta chains originate from one sample sequenced in a study of control samples from healthy donors and cancer patients. Assay used: immunoSEQ multiplex PCR; TCRdb lists only in-frame clones, some missing. The sample lists about 130,000 clones, about 95% occurring once. Source material: blood. The source is a man under 40 in good health.

The chain links TRBV2 to TRBJ1-1; the D is unclear. CDR3 size: 12 residues. V shed 10 bases and J shed 2 bases, with 11 bases lying between them. The germline V gene has CDR1 SNHLY and CDR2 FYNNEI. CDR3 residues: CATRRSNTEAFF. CDR3 DNA: TGTGCCACCAGGAGGAGCAACACTGAAGCTTTCTTT. The whole variable domain, filled in from reference TRBV2 and TRBJ1-1, reads EPEVTQTPSHQVTQMGQEVILRCVPISNHLYFYWYRQILGQKVEFLVSFYNNEISEKSEIFDDQFSVERPDGSNFTLKIRSTKLEDSAMYFCATRRSNTEAFFGQGTRLTVV.

The V call is TRBV9, the J call TRBJ1-6; the D is unclear. There are 14 residues in the CDR3. The V gene lost 0 bases and the J gene lost 7 bases, with 8 bases spanning the gap. Germline-derived CDR1 and CDR2 are SGDLS and YYNGEE. The CDR3 loop reads CASSVEVGNSPLHF. CDR3 sequence (DNA): TGTGCCAGCAGCGTAGAGGTCGGGAATTCACCCCTCCACTTT.

V is TRBV5-5 and J is TRBJ1-1; D unclear. CDR1 is SGHKS and CDR2 is YYEKEE in the germline V gene (reference sequence). Trimming took off 6 bases at V and 3 bases at J, with 9 bases between the two ends. The CDR3 consists of 12 residues. The CDR3 coding sequence is TGTGCCAGCACACCGGGTTACACTGAAGCTTTCTTT. Its translation: CASTPGYTEAFF.

This sequence joins TRBV15 and TRBJ1-4; no definite D call. The CDR3 runs 14 residues. The germline V and J ends were trimmed by 3 bases and 8 bases, with 13 bases remaining between them. The germline V gene encodes CDR1 LNHNV and CDR2 YYDKDF (reference sequence). CDR3 in DNA: TGTGCCACCAGCAGGGCCTTAAACTACGAAAAACTGTTTTTT. Residues: CATSRALNYEKLFF.

As for this clone: Other DNA sequences in this sample translate to the same CDR3. The CDR3 nucleotides are TGCAGCGTTGGTTGGGGCGGAGAGACCCAGTACTTC. Protein: CSVGWGGETQYF. The rearrangement links TRBV29-1 to TRBJ2-5, with D possibly being TRBD1 (5 bases). The CDR3 spans 12 residues. The germline gives CDR1 SQVTM, CDR2 ANQGSEA. V was cut by 4 bases and J by 4 bases, with 10 bases left in between.

This sequence joins TRBV7-9 and TRBJ1-5; 7 bases are a match to TRBD1. This CDR3 has 17 amino acids. V lost 6 bases, J lost 2 bases, and 13 bases stayed unmatched. CDR1 SEHNR and CDR2 FQNEAQ come from the germline V gene (reference sequence). This CDR3 reads CASSSDREGIGNQPQHF. The CDR3 region has the DNA TGTGCCAGCAGTTCCGACAGGGAGGGCATAGGCAATCAGCCCCAGCATTTT.

This sequence joins TRBV6-2 or TRBV6-3 and TRBJ2-5, with D maybe TRBD2 (7 bases). The CDR3 loop spans 15 amino acids. V shed 6 bases and J shed 4 bases, with 18 bases lying between them. The germline gives CDR1 MNHEY, CDR2 SVGEGT. The CDR3 spells CASSRRAGASETQYF. The CDR3 DNA follows: TGTGCCAGCAGCCGGAGGGCGGGGGCCTCAGAGACCCAGTACTTC.

V usage is TRBV7-9 and J usage is TRBJ2-1, with D hard to call. Germline loops: CDR1 SEHNR, CDR2 FQNEAQ (reference sequence). The CDR3 spans 12 residues. V gave up 7 bases and J gave up 9 bases, with 13 bases separating them. The CDR3 sequence: CASTLGPIEQFF. The CDR3, as DNA: TGTGCCAGCACCCTTGGGCCAATTGAGCAGTTCTTC.

The CDR3 DNA reads TGTGCCAGTAGTATGGGGGGGACCACTGAAGCTTTCTTT. It specifies CASSMGGTTEAFF. The gene calls are TRBV19 and TRBJ1-1, with D possibly being TRBD1 (5 bases). Trimming took 3 bases from V and 4 from J, leaving 9 bases between them. Per the germline V gene, CDR1 is LNHDA and CDR2 is SQIVND (reference sequence). The CDR3 has 13 amino acids.

In nucleotides, the CDR3 is TGTGCCAGCAGCTTGGGTTCGACAGGGTTTATGAACGAGCAGTACTTC. It codes for CASSLGSTGFMNEQYF. The chain couples TRBV5-8 to TRBJ2-7, with 7 bases aligning to TRBD1. In germline, CDR1 is SGHTS, CDR2 YDEGEE. Trimming removed 0 bases from V and 5 bases from J; junction bases left unmatched: 11. This CDR3 contains 16 residues.

The chain uses TRBV3-1 (or the pseudogene TRBV3-2) and TRBJ1-2; D unresolved. In germline, CDR1 is LGHDT, CDR2 YNNKEL (reference sequence). Between the trimmed V and J ends, which lost 4 bases and 0 bases, there was a span of 12 bases. The CDR3 spans 15 residues. The CDR3 loop is CASSPKRITNYGYTF. The CDR3 DNA reads TGTGCCAGCAGCCCTAAGAGAATAACTAACTATGGCTACACCTTC.

This chain joins TRBV2 and TRBJ2-2; D is unresolved. The CDR3 loop spans 13 amino acids. CDR1 is SNHLY, CDR2 FYNNEI, per germline. Trimming took off 7 bases at V and 1 base at J, with 7 bases between the two ends. The CDR3 DNA reads as TGTGCCAGCAAGACGGAGAACACCGGGGAGCTGTTTTTT. Amino acids: CASKTENTGELFF.

The rearrangement uses TRBV2 and TRBJ1-6; D is undetermined. The CDR3 has 13 amino acids. Germline V gene data show CDR1 as SNHLY and CDR2 as FYNNEI. V was cut by 3 bases and J by 6 bases, with 6 bases left in between. The CDR3 reads CASSENSNSPLHF. As DNA, the CDR3 is TGTGCCAGCAGTGAGAACAGTAATTCACCCCTCCACTTT.

The chain links TRBV27 to TRBJ2-1; D call uncertain. The CDR3 covers 11 residues. CDR1 and CDR2 from the germline V gene are MNHEY and SMNVEV (reference sequence). V was shortened by 10 bases and J by 4 bases, with 8 bases between the two germline ends. CDR3 protein: CATVNYNEQFF. As DNA, the CDR3 is TGTGCCACCGTAAATTACAATGAGCAGTTCTTC.